This T cell receptor (beta chain) was documented in a study of T cell responses to AZD1222 COVID-19 vaccine. Turning to this clone: Its antigen is currently unknown.

The table came from immunoSEQ multiplex PCR; TCRdb's copy has only in-frame clones and leaves some out. The data contain fewer than 150,000 clones, around 86% of them singletons. Per the germline V gene, CDR1 is MGHRA and CDR2 is YSYEKL. Trimming removed 1 base at V and 1 base at J, with 7 bases between. The CDR3 extends over 14 amino acids. Regarding the study as a whole: The CD4 TCRs associated with vaccination extended across spike and predominated at 160-218 and 743-854. Donors were largely white British and mainly female; clonal diversity was possibly underestimated.

This TCR was sampled from an adult in good health. Specimen: peripheral blood, collected on day 0 of AZD1222 vaccination. This sequence joins TRBV4-1 and TRBJ2-5; weak D call: TRBD2 (6 bases). DNA for the CDR3: TGCGCCAGCAGCCAAGGCGGGGTCCAAGAGACCCAGTACTTC. It is translated as CASSQGGVQETQYF.